Sequencing of this T cell receptor (beta chain) was carried out in a study of Graves' ophthalmopathy and Graves' hyperthyroidism. Trimming took 7 bases from V and 2 from J, leaving 12 bases between them. This CDR3 region has 15 residues. Germline CDR1 is MDHEN and CDR2 is SYDVKM. This clonotype has ten or more counts. Its antigen is not known. Findings and caveats of the study: Using a 13-signature model, the authors split ophthalmopathy from stable hyperthyroidism, with 85% to 90% sensitivity and around 76% specificity.

For repertoire sequencing, the TCR beta CDR3 regions were amplified from RNA transcripts. Second-round multiplex PCR followed a first-round RT-PCR using HTBI primers. MiXCR was run by TCRdb on the multiplex PCR reads, yielding one entry per CDR3 protein. The sample has roughly 420,000 distinct CDR3 sequences; 20% to 25% are singletons. Other autoimmune diseases, uncontrolled infections, pregnancy and lactation each led to patient exclusion. The chain employs TRBV28 and TRBJ2-6; a weak D match, TRBD1 (5 bases). The clonotype was recovered from a woman aged 18-35 years with stable Graves' hyperthyroidism. Material: peripheral blood. CDR3 coding DNA: TGTGCCAGCAATCCCTTCAGGGCTGGGGCCAACGTCCTGACTTTC. Encoded protein: CASNPFRAGANVLTF.